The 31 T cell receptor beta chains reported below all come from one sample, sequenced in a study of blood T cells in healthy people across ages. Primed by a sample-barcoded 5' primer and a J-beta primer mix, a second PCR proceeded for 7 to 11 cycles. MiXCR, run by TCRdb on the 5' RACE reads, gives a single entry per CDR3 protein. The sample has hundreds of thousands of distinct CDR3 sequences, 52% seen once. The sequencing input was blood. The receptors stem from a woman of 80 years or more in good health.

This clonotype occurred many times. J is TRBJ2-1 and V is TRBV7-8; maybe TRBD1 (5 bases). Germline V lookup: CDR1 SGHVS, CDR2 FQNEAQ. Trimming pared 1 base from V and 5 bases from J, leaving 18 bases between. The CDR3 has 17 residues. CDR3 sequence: CASSLGGAPSMHNEQFF. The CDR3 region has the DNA TGTGCCAGCAGCTTAGGGGGCGCCCCGTCCATGCACAATGAGCAGTTCTTC.

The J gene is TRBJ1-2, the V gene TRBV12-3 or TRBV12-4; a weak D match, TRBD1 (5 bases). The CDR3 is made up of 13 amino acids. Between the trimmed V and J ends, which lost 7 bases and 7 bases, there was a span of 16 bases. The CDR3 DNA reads TGTGCCAGCACAGGGACGGATGCGGGTGGCTACACCTTC. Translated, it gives CASTGTDAGGYTF.

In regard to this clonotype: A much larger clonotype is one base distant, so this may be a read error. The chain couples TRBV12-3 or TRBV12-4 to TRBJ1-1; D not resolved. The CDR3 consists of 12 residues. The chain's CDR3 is CASSLGYTETFF. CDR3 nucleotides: TGTGCCAGCAGTTTGGGTTACACTGAAACTTTCTTT.

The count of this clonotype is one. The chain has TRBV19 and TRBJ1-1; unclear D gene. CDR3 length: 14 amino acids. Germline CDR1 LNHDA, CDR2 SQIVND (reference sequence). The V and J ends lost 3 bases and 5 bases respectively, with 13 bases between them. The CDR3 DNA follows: TGTGCCAGTAGTATCGGCTATACGGGAACTGAAGCTTTCTTT. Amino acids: CASSIGYTGTEAFF.

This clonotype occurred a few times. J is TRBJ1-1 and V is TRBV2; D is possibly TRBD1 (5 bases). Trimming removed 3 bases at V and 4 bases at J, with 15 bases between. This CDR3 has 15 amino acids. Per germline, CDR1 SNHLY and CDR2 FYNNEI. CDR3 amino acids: CASSDSRGRSTEAFF. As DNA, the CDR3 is TGTGCCAGCAGTGATTCGAGGGGAAGGAGCACTGAAGCTTTCTTT. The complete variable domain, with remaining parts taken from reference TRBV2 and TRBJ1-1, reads EPEVTQTPSHQVTQMGQEVILRCVPISNHLYFYWYRQILGQKVEFLVSFYNNEISEKSEIFDDQFSVERPDGSNFTLKIRSTKLEDSAMYFCASSDSRGRSTEAFFGQGTRLTVV.

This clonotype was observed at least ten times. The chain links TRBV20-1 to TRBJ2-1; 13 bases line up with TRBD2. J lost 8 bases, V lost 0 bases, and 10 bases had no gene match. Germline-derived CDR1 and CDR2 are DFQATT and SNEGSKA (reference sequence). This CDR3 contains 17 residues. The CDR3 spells CSARDPSTSGRKDEQFF. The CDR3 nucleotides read TGCAGTGCTAGAGATCCCTCGACTAGCGGGAGGAAGGATGAGCAGTTCTTC.

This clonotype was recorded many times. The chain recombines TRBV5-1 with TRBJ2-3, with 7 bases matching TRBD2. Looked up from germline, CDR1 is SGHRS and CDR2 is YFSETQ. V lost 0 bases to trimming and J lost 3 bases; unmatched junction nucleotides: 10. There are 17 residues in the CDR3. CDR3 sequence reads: CASSLGVAGTMTDTQYF. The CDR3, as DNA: TGCGCCAGCAGCTTGGGGGTAGCGGGTACGATGACAGATACGCAGTATTTT.

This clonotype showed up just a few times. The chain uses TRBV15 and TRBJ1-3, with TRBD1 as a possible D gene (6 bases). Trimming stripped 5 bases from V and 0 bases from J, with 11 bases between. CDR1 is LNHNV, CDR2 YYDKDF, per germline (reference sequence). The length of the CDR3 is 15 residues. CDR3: CATSHRAYSGNTIYF. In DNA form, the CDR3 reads TGTGCCACCAGCCACAGGGCCTACTCTGGAAACACCATATATTTT. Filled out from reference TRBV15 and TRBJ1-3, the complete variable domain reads DAMVIQNPRYQVTQFGKPVTLSCSQTLNHNVMYWYQQKSSQAPKLLFHYYDKDFNNEADTPDNFQSRRPNTSFCFLDIRSPGLGDTAMYLCATSHRAYSGNTIYFGEGSWLTVV.

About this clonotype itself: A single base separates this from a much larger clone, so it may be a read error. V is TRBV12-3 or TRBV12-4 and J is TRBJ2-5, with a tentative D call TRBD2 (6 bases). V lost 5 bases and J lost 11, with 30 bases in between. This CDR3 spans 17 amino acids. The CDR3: CASSPSGAGLLYNEQYF. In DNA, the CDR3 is TGTGCCAGCAGTCCTAGTGGAGCGGGCCTACTTTACAATGAGCAGTACTTC.

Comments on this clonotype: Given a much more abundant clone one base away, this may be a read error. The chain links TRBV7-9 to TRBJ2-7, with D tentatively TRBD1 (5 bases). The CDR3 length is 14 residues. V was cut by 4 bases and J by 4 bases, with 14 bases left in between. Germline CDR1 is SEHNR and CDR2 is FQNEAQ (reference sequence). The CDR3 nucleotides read TGTGCCAGCAGCTCAAGAACACAGGAGTACGAGCAGTACTTC. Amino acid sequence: CASSSRTQEYEQYF.

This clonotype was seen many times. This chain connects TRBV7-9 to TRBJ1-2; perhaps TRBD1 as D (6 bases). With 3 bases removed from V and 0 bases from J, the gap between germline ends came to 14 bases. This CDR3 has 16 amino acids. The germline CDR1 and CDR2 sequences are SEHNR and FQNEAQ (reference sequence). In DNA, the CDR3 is TGTGCCAGCAGCTTTCGACAGGATTTAGCTAACTATGGCTACACCTTC. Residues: CASSFRQDLANYGYTF.

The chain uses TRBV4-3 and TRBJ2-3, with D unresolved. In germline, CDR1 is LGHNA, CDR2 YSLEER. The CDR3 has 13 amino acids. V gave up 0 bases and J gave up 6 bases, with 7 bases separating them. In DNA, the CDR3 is TGCGCCAGCAGCCAAGAAATTTGGGATACGCAGTATTTT. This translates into CASSQEIWDTQYF.

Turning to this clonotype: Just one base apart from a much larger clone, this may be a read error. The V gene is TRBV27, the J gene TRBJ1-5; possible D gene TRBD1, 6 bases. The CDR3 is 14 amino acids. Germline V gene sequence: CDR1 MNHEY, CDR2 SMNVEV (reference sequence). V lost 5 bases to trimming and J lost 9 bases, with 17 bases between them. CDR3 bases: TGTGCCAGCAGTGTCGGGCAGGGGACGGGGCCCCAGCATTTT. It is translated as CASSVGQGTGPQHF.

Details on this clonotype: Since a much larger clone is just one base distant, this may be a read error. The CDR3 spells CASRRTRQGRSYTF. The CDR3 DNA reads as TGTGCCAGCAGGCGGACACGACAGGGTAGAAGCTACACCTTC. This sequence joins TRBV27 and TRBJ1-2; 7 bases map to TRBD1. Germline V gives CDR1 MNHEY, CDR2 SMNVEV (reference sequence). The CDR3 length is 14 residues. Germline trimming cut 6 bases from V and 9 bases from J; bases unmatched to any gene: 13.

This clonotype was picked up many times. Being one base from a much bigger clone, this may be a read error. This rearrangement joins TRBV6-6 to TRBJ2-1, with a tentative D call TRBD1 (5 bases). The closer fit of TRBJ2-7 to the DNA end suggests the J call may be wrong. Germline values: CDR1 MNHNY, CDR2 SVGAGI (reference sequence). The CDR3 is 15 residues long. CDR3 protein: CASSYRQGTYNEQYF. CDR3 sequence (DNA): TGTGCCAGCAGTTACAGGCAGGGAACCTACAATGAGCAGTACTTC.

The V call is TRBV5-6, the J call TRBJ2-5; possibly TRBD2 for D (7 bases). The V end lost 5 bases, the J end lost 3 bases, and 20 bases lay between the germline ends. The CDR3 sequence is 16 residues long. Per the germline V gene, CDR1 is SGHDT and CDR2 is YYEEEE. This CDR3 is CASSFLRRGPEETQYF. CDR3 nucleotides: TGTGCCAGCAGTTTTCTTCGGCGGGGGCCCGAAGAGACCCAGTACTTC.

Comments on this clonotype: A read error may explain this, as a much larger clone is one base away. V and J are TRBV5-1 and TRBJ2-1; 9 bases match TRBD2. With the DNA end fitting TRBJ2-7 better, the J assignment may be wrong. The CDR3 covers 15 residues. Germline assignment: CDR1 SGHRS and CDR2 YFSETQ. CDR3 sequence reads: CASSLTSGPYNEQYF. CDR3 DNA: TGCGCCAGCAGCTTGACTAGCGGGCCCTACAATGAGCAGTACTTC.

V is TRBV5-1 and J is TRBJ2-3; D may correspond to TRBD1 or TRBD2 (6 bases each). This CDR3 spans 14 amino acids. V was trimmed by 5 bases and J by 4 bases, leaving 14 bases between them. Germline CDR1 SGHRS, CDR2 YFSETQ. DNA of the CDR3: TGCGCCAGCAGAGGGGGGCAGGCGGCAGATACGCAGTATTTT. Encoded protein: CASRGGQAADTQYF. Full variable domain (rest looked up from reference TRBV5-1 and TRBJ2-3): KAGVTQTPRYLIKTRGQQVTLSCSPISGHRSVSWYQQTPGQGLQFLFEYFSETQRNKGNFPGRFSGRQFSNSRSEMNVSTLELGDSALYLCASRGGQAADTQYFGPGTRLTVL.

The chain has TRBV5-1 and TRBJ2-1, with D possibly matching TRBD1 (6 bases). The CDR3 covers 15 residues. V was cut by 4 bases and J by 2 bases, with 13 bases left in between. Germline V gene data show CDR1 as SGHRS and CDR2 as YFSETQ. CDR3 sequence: CASSREGHTYNEQFF. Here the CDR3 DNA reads TGCGCCAGCAGCAGAGAGGGACATACCTACAATGAGCAGTTCTTC.

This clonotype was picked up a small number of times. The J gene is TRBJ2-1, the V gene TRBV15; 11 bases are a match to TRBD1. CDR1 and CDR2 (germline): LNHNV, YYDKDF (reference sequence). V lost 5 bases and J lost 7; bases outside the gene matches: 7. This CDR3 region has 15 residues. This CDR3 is CATSDGQGAFNEQFF. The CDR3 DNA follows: TGTGCCACCAGCGATGGACAGGGGGCTTTTAATGAGCAGTTCTTC.

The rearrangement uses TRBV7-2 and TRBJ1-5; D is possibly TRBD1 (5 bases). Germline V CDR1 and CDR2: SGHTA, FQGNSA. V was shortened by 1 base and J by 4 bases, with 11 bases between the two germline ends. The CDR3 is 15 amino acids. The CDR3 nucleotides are TGTGCCAGCAGCTTAGGGGGCAGCTATAATCAGCCCCAGCATTTT. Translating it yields CASSLGGSYNQPQHF.

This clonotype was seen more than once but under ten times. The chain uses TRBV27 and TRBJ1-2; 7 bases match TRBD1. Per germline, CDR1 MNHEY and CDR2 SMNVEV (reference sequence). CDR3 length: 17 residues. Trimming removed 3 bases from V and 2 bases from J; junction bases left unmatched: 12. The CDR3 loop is CASSFGRATGWNYGYTF. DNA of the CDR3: TGTGCCAGCAGTTTTGGAAGGGCGACAGGGTGGAACTATGGCTACACCTTC.

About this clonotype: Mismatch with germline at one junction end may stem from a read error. The CDR3 spells CATSRDVGGYTF. CDR3 coding DNA: TGTGCCACCAGCAGAGATGTTGGAGGCTATACCTTC. The chain employs TRBV15 and TRBJ1-2; the D is unclear. Germline V CDR1 and CDR2: LNHNV, YYDKDF (reference sequence). This CDR3 has 12 residues.

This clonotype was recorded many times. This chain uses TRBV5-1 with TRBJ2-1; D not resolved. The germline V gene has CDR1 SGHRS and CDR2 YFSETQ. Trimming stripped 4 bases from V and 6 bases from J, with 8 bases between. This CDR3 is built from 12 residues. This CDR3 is CASSIDSNEQFF. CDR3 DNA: TGCGCCAGCAGCATCGATAGCAATGAGCAGTTCTTC. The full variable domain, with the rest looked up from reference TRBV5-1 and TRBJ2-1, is KAGVTQTPRYLIKTRGQQVTLSCSPISGHRSVSWYQQTPGQGLQFLFEYFSETQRNKGNFPGRFSGRQFSNSRSEMNVSTLELGDSALYLCASSIDSNEQFFGPGTRLTVL.

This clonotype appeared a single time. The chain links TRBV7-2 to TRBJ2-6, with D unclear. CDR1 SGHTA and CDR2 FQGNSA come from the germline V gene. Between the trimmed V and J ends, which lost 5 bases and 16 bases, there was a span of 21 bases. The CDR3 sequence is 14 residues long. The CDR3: CASSQRTAGGVLTF. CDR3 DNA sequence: TGTGCCAGCAGCCAACGGACGGCCGGTGGTGTGCTGACTTTC.

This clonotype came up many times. CDR3 nucleotides: TGCAGTGCCGCGGGCACGGGGCTAAATGAGCAGTTCTTC. It yields the protein CSAAGTGLNEQFF. The chain recombines TRBV20-1 with TRBJ2-1; D may match TRBD1 or TRBD2 (5 bases each). The CDR3 totals 13 residues. Germline-derived CDR1 and CDR2 are DFQATT and SNEGSKA (reference sequence). The V end lost 6 bases, the J end lost 7 bases, and 16 bases lay between the germline ends.

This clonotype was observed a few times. The CDR3 bases are TGCGCCAGCAGCTTGACAGGGAGTGGCACCGGGGAGCTGTTTTTT. Its translation is CASSLTGSGTGELFF. This chain links TRBV5-1 with TRBJ2-2; TRBD1 might be the D (6 bases). The ends were cut back, 1 base at V and 4 bases at J, with 11 bases in the middle. Germline V gene data show CDR1 as SGHRS and CDR2 as YFSETQ. This CDR3 has 15 amino acids.

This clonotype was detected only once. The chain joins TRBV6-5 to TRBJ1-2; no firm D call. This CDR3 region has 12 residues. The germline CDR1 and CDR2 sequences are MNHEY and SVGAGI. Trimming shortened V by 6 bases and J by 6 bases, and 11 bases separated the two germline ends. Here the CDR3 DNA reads TGTGCCAGCAGGGTATACGGACATGGCTACACCTTC. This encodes CASRVYGHGYTF.

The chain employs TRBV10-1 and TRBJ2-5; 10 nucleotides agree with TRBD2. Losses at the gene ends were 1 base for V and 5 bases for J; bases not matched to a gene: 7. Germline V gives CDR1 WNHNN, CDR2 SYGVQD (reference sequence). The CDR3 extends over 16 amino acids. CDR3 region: CASSEFERGGRETQYF. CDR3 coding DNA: TGCGCCAGCAGTGAGTTCGAGCGGGGGGGCCGTGAGACCCAGTACTTC.

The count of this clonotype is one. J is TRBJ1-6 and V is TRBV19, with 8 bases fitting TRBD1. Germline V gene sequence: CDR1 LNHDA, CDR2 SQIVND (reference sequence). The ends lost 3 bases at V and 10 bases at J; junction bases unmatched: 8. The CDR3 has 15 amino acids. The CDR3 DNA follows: TGTGCCAGTAGTATGGGAACAGGGGGAGGCTCACCCCTCCACTTT. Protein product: CASSMGTGGGSPLHF.

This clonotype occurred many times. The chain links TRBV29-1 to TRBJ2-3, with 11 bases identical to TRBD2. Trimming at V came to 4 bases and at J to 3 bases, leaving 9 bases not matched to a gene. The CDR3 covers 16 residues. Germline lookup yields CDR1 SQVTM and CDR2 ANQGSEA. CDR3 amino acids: CSVASLSGRATDTQYF. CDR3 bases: TGCAGCGTTGCGAGTCTTAGCGGGAGGGCGACAGATACGCAGTATTTT.